This T cell receptor beta chain was recorded in a study of human T cells and chemical hapten exposure. The germline V gene encodes CDR1 SEHNR and CDR2 FQNEAQ (reference sequence). V shed 4 bases and J shed 4 bases, with 7 bases lying between them. This CDR3 has 12 residues. MiXCR, run by TCRdb on the RACE reads, gives a single entry per CDR3 protein. The sample lists about 340,000 distinct CDR3 sequences, 6% to 8.5% seen once, with around 8.2% in the top ten. As for time point: patch test 1, 2 weeks after DPC sensitization. The treatment is: therapeutic diphenylcyclopropenone sensitization with weekly scalp DPC.

This chain links TRBV7-9 with TRBJ1-2; D gene uncertain. The clonotype comes from a woman aged 18-29 years with alopecia areata. Some clones in this sample may be carry-over from other donors' samples. The source was whole blood, collected in connection with sensitization to the hapten diphenylcyclopropenone (DPC). The CDR3 sequence: CASSYEIYGYTF. The CDR3 nucleotides are TGTGCCAGCAGCTATGAGATCTATGGCTACACCTTC.